This T cell receptor beta chain originates from a study of cytomegalovirus exposure and HLA in healthy donors. Worth noting for this clone: The antigen remains undetermined.

PCR was performed using 60 Vbeta and 13 Jbeta primers. The assay was immunoSEQ multiplex PCR, and TCRdb's table has in-frame clones only and misses some. The sample records over 55,000 clones, 70% being singletons. The ends lost 4 bases at V and 4 bases at J; junction bases unmatched: 2. The germline V gene has CDR1 SGHVS and CDR2 FNYEAQ. This CDR3 is built from 13 residues. Study-wide results and limits: Further analysis, carried out later, found HLA-associated TCR beta chains more clonally expanded than equally common other chains. The only immune exposure information that was available was CMV serostatus.

The source material was PBMCs. This TCR was recovered from a woman in her fifties or sixties in good health and CMV-seropositive. V usage is TRBV7-6 and J usage is TRBJ1-2, with 8 bases identical to TRBD1. The CDR3 region has the DNA TGTGCCAGCAGCTCGGGACAGGCCTATGGCTACACCTTC. Amino acid sequence: CASSSGQAYGYTF.